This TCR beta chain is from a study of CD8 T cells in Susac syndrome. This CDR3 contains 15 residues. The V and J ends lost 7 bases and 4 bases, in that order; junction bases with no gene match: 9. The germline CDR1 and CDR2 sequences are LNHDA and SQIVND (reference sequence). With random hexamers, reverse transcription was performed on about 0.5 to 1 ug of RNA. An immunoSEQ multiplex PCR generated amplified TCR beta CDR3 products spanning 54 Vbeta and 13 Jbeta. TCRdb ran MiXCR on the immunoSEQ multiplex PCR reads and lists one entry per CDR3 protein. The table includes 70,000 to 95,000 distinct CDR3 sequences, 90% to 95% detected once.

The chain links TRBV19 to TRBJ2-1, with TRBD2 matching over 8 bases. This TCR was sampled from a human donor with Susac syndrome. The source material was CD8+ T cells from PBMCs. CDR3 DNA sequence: TGTGCCAGTACCTGGGTAGCGGGGACATACAATGAGCAGTTCTTC. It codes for CASTWVAGTYNEQFF.